These T cell receptor beta chains were read from a single sample in a study of Tregs in tolerant kidney transplant recipients. Assay: immunoSEQ multiplex PCR; the TCRdb copy retains only in-frame clones and omits some. The sample carries around 120,000 clones, 92% recorded once. Sequenced material: CD4+ T cells from blood. The receptors derive from a human donor in good health. Each CDR3 is given with its conserved first and last residue. A D gene is named only where the DNA matches it firmly. Where a row states a size, it is once, few, many or the class of an expanded clone; other rows omit it.

d_gene	v_gene	abundance	j_gene	CDR3aa	CDR3nt
NA	TRBV6-1	NA	TRBJ1-5	CASSGHRPRSNQPQHF	TGTGCCAGCAGTGGTCACCGACCGAGAAGCAATCAGCCCCAGCATTTT
TRBD1	TRBV11-2	NA	TRBJ2-1	CASSKDRGRNEQFF	TGTGCCAGCAGCAAAGACAGGGGAAGGAATGAGCAGTTCTTC
NA	TRBV7-2	NA	TRBJ1-1	CASSLLVVRGTEAFF	TGTGCCAGCAGCTTATTGGTGGTGAGAGGCACTGAAGCTTTCTTT
NA	TRBV19	NA	TRBJ2-5	CASSIRAGGGETQYF	TGTGCCAGTAGTATAAGAGCAGGAGGCGGAGAGACCCAGTACTTC
TRBD1	TRBV2	NA	TRBJ2-7	CASTGQLTYEQYF	TGTGCCAGCACGGGACAGCTGACCTACGAGCAGTACTTC
NA	TRBV4-2	NA	TRBJ2-7	CASSPDESYEQYF	TGTGCCAGCAGCCCCGACGAATCCTACGAGCAGTACTTC
NA	TRBV7-8	NA	TRBJ2-7	CASSRAGQRYSYEQYF	TGTGCCAGCAGCCGCGCCGGACAGCGATACTCCTACGAGCAGTACTTC
NA	TRBV7-9	NA	TRBJ2-5	CASSVGHRQETQYF	TGTGCCAGCAGCGTAGGACACCGTCAAGAGACCCAGTACTTC
TRBD1	TRBV6-5	NA	TRBJ2-7	CASSTDRRSYEQYF	TGTGCCAGCAGTACGGACAGGCGATCCTACGAGCAGTACTTC
NA	TRBV30	NA	TRBJ1-1	CAWSGPGYTEAFF	TGTGCCTGGAGTGGCCCGGGGTACACTGAAGCTTTCTTT
NA	TRBV5-1	NA	TRBJ2-2	CASSLDQGRTGELFF	TGCGCCAGCAGCTTGGATCAGGGAAGGACCGGGGAGCTGTTTTTT
NA	TRBV4-1	NA	TRBJ1-2	CASSQGRGNEYGYTF	TGCGCCAGCAGCCAAGGCAGGGGTAATGAATATGGCTACACCTTC
NA	TRBV7-3	NA	TRBJ2-3	CASSLATTDTQYF	TGTGCCAGCAGCTTAGCCACCACAGATACGCAGTATTTT
TRBD1	TRBV5-1	NA	TRBJ1-1	CASSHGQGTEAFF	TGCGCCAGCAGCCACGGACAGGGGACTGAAGCTTTCTTT
NA	TRBV5-5	NA	TRBJ1-1	CASSLARGSNTEAFF	TGTGCCAGCAGCTTGGCCAGGGGATCGAACACTGAAGCTTTCTTT
TRBD1	TRBV19	NA	TRBJ1-5	CASSSTGVAVNQPQHF	TGTGCCAGTAGTTCCACAGGGGTGGCCGTCAATCAGCCCCAGCATTTT
NA	TRBV4-1	NA	TRBJ2-3	CASSQEELNTQYF	TGCGCCAGCAGCCAAGAAGAACTAAATACGCAGTATTTT
TRBD2	TRBV19	NA	TRBJ2-1	CASSFTGLAGYREQFF	TGTGCCAGTAGTTTTACCGGACTAGCGGGTTATCGTGAGCAGTTCTTC
NA	TRBV2	once	TRBJ2-3	CASKATQSTDTQYF	TGTGCCAGCAAAGCCACCCAAAGCACAGATACGCAGTATTTT
NA	TRBV18	NA	TRBJ1-2	CASSPGMGDGYTF	TGTGCCAGCTCACCCGGGATGGGGGATGGCTACACCTTC
NA	TRBV21-1	NA	TRBJ2-3	CASSIRGQAGADTQYF	TGTGCCAGCAGCATTAGGGGACAGGCCGGGGCAGATACGCAGTATTTT
TRBD2	TRBV5-4	NA	TRBJ2-1	CASSLVRGLSNEQFF	TGTGCCAGCAGCTTGGTTAGGGGACTAAGCAATGAGCAGTTCTTC
TRBD2	TRBV7-2	once	TRBJ2-3	CASSGKGLAGTDTQYF	TGTGCCAGCAGCGGGAAGGGACTAGCGGGCACAGATACGCAGTATTTT
TRBD2	TRBV5-1	NA	TRBJ2-3	CASYRRESSDTQYF	TGCGCCAGCTATCGGCGGGAGAGCTCAGATACGCAGTATTTT
TRBD1	TRBV14	NA	TRBJ2-7	CASSQAGGGPYEQYF	TGTGCCAGCAGCCAAGCAGGGGGCGGCCCCTACGAGCAGTACTTC
TRBD1	TRBV5-1	NA	TRBJ1-6	CASSLSGTGAGSPLHF	TGCGCCAGCAGCTTGTCCGGGACAGGGGCCGGTTCACCCCTCCACTTT
TRBD2	TRBV11-2	NA	TRBJ2-1	CASSFSGGPYNEQFF	TGTGCCAGCAGCTTTTCGGGGGGGCCCTACAATGAGCAGTTCTTC